These 30 T cell receptor beta chains originate from one sample sequenced in a study of T cells in Graves' hyperthyroidism and ophthalmopathy. TCR beta CDR3 regions were amplified from RNA. The HTBI set primed first-round TCR CDR3 RT-PCR. Each CDR3 protein is one row after TCRdb ran MiXCR on the multiplex PCR reads. Found here are 500,000 or so distinct CDR3 sequences, roughly 15% of them singletons; the top ten hold less than 30%. Specimen: blood. Receptors were obtained from a woman aged 25-40 years with Graves' ophthalmopathy.

As regards this clonotype: Just one base apart from a much larger clone, this may be a read error. The chain couples TRBV29-1 to TRBJ2-7, with 8 bases fitting TRBD2. The length of the CDR3 is 18 residues. Germline V gene sequence: CDR1 SQVTM, CDR2 ANQGSEA. CDR3 in amino acids: CSGEDWPEGLAGGYEQYF. CDR3 in DNA: TGCAGCGGTGAAGATTGGCCGGAGGGTCTAGCGGGTGGCTACGAGCAGTACTTC.

V usage is TRBV15 and J usage is TRBJ2-5; a possible D gene is TRBD1 (5 bases). The germline V and J ends were trimmed by 9 bases and 4 bases, with 15 bases remaining between them. The CDR3 length is 13 residues. The germline V gene has CDR1 LNHNV and CDR2 YYDKDF (reference sequence). Here the CDR3 reads CATQGRVGETQYF. In DNA, the CDR3 is TGTGCCACTCAGGGTAGGGTCGGAGAGACCCAGTACTTC.

This clonotype was detected many times. This chain uses TRBV7-2 with TRBJ2-1; TRBD2 is a possible D gene (5 bases). Germline lookup yields CDR1 SGHTA and CDR2 FQGNSA. V lost 5 bases and J 6 bases, leaving 11 bases between the germline ends. The CDR3 has 13 residues. The CDR3, as DNA: TGTGCCAGCAGCCATACCCGGGGCAATGAGCAGTTCTTC. This sequence encodes CASSHTRGNEQFF.

This clonotype was seen ten or more times. The genes are TRBV7-3 and TRBJ2-1; no clear D. V shed 5 bases and J shed 9 bases, with 11 bases lying between them. The CDR3 totals 12 residues. CDR1 is SGHTA, CDR2 FQGTGA, per germline. Written as DNA, the CDR3 is TGTGCCAGCAGCCTACTCAATGGTGAGCAGTTCTTC. Translation gives CASSLLNGEQFF.

CDR3 bases: TGTGCCAGTAAACAGGGAAGTGGCACCGGGGAGCTGTTTTTT. Its translation: CASKQGSGTGELFF. The rearrangement links TRBV19 to TRBJ2-2, with D perhaps TRBD1 (6 bases). The V end lost 7 bases, the J end lost 4 bases, and 13 bases lay between the germline ends. CDR1 is LNHDA, CDR2 SQIVND, per germline (reference sequence). The CDR3 has 14 residues. Full variable domain (remainder filled in from reference TRBV19 and TRBJ2-2): DGGITQSPKYLFRKEGQNVTLSCEQNLNHDAMYWYRQDPGQGLRLIYYSQIVNDFQKGDIAEGYSVSREKKESFPLTVTSAQKNPTAFYLCASKQGSGTGELFFGEGSRLTVL.

This clonotype was detected only a few times. In nucleotides, the CDR3 is TGTGCCAGCAGCCAGGTGGCCGCTCCGTACAATGAGCAGTTCTTC. Amino acid sequence: CASSQVAAPYNEQFF. The rearrangement links TRBV7-9 to TRBJ2-1; D unresolved. Germline lookup yields CDR1 SEHNR and CDR2 FQNEAQ (reference sequence). The V end was cut by 5 bases, the J end by 4 bases, with 15 bases between. The CDR3 is made up of 15 amino acids.

This clonotype appeared a few times. The rearrangement joins TRBV6-1 to TRBJ2-3; 7 nucleotides align to TRBD2. Germline loops: CDR1 MNHNS, CDR2 SASEGT. V trimming: 6 bases; J trimming: 4 bases; junction bases outside the gene matches: 7. CDR3 size: 14 residues. CDR3: CASRTSFGADTQYF. In DNA form, the CDR3 reads TGTGCCAGCAGGACTAGCTTTGGGGCAGATACGCAGTATTTT.

V gene TRBV6-5 combines with J gene TRBJ1-5; weak D call: TRBD1 (6 bases). V dropped 2 bases and J dropped 2 bases, with 10 bases sitting between them. The CDR3 covers 15 residues. Germline assignment: CDR1 MNHEY and CDR2 SVGAGI. CDR3 sequence: CASSYVQGGNQPQHF. CDR3 nucleotide sequence: TGTGCCAGCAGTTACGTACAGGGTGGCAATCAGCCCCAGCATTTT.

The rearrangement joins TRBV7-2 to TRBJ2-3; 12 bases align to TRBD2. The CDR3 is 17 residues long. Germline CDR1 reads SGHTA; CDR2 reads FQGNSA. V dropped 5 bases and J dropped 4; count of bases not matched to a gene: 10. The DNA of the CDR3 is TGTGCCAGCAGCCCCCCTCTAGCGGGGGGGGCCCCAGATACGCAGTATTTT. It yields the protein CASSPPLAGGAPDTQYF.

This clonotype was seen repeatedly, ten times or more. The chain links TRBV20-1 to TRBJ2-7, with 10 positions matching TRBD2. The CDR3 loop spans 15 amino acids. Germline V gene lookup returns CDR1 DFQATT and CDR2 SNEGSKA (reference sequence). V lost 6 bases and J lost 4; bases outside the gene matches: 12. The CDR3 sequence is CSAPPGRAGGYEQYF. The DNA for the CDR3 is TGCAGTGCCCCCCCAGGTCGAGCGGGAGGGTACGAGCAGTACTTC.

This clonotype was detected a few times. The rearrangement joins TRBV7-2 to TRBJ1-2; 7 bases line up with TRBD1. V trimming: 11 bases; J trimming: 8 bases; junction bases outside the gene matches: 8. Germline V gives CDR1 SGHTA, CDR2 FQGNSA. The CDR3 is 11 amino acids. This CDR3 is CAGLGTVGYTF. The CDR3 coding sequence is TGTGCCGGTCTCGGGACAGTGGGCTACACCTTC.

This clonotype was seen ten or more times. V and J are TRBV20-1 and TRBJ1-5, with TRBD1 matching 7 bases. CDR1 is DFQATT, CDR2 SNEGSKA, per germline (reference sequence). The V and J ends lost 0 bases and 4 bases, in that order; junction bases with no gene match: 15. This CDR3 has 18 residues. The CDR3 is CSAREGVTGLASNQPQHF. The DNA for the CDR3 is TGCAGTGCTAGAGAGGGGGTGACAGGGCTAGCTAGTAATCAGCCCCAGCATTTT.

In this sample, this clonotype turned up many times. The rearrangement uses TRBV18 and TRBJ2-1, with no clear D. V was clipped by 6 bases and J by 3 bases, with 15 bases between them. This CDR3 comprises 15 residues. CDR1 KGHSH and CDR2 LQKENI come from the germline V gene. The CDR3 nucleotides are TGTGCCAGCTCTACAGAAGGGCTAGTCTACAATGAGCAGTTCTTC. The encoded protein is CASSTEGLVYNEQFF.

This clonotype was seen repeatedly, ten times or more. CDR3 bases: TGTGCCAGCAGTTCCCCCCTAAGCGGGAGTGGGGTAGAGACCCAGTACTTC. This sequence encodes CASSSPLSGSGVETQYF. J is TRBJ2-5 and V is TRBV28; 8 bases agree with TRBD2. The V and J ends lost 4 bases and 4 bases, in that order; junction bases with no gene match: 14. The CDR3 loop spans 17 amino acids. From germline, CDR1 is MDHEN and CDR2 SYDVKM. Based on the CDR3 plus reference TRBV28 and TRBJ2-5, the full variable domain is DVKVTQSSRYLVKRTGEKVFLECVQDMDHENMFWYRQDPGLGLRLIYFSYDVKMKEKGDIPEGYSVSREKKERFSLILESASTNQTSMYLCASSSPLSGSGVETQYFGPGTRLLVL.

A note on this clonotype: The junction differs from germline at one of its ends, possibly a read error. This chain joins TRBV11-2 and TRBJ2-7; weak D call: TRBD2 (5 bases). This CDR3 region has 12 residues. Germline V gene lookup returns CDR1 SGHAT and CDR2 FQNNGV. CDR3 loop: CTSSLLAYEQYF. As DNA, the CDR3 is TGTACCAGCAGCTTACTAGCCTACGAGCAGTACTTC. Together with reference TRBV11-2 and TRBJ2-7, the CDR3 gives the full variable domain: EAGVAQSPRYKIIEKRQSVAFWCNPISGHATLYWYQQILGQGPKLLIQFQNNGVVDDSQLPKDRFSAERLKGVDSTLKIQPAKLEDSAVYLCTSSLLAYEQYFGPGTRLTVT.

The chain recombines TRBV27 with TRBJ1-1; the D is unclear. V shed 2 bases and J shed 6 bases, with 16 bases lying between them. The germline V gene encodes CDR1 MNHEY and CDR2 SMNVEV (reference sequence). The length of the CDR3 is 15 residues. CDR3 bases: TGTGCCAGCAGTTTAGGGAAGGGAGGGATGCCTGAAGCTTTCTTT. Translated, it gives CASSLGKGGMPEAFF.

This clonotype was detected many times. The chain has TRBV30 and TRBJ1-2, with 8 bases aligning to TRBD1. CDR3 length: 17 amino acids. With 0 bases clipped from V and 3 bases from J, the junction kept 12 bases outside the gene matches. Germline assignment: CDR1 GTSNPN and CDR2 SVGIG (reference sequence). CDR3 sequence: CAWSVAVVRGRDYGYTF. DNA of the CDR3: TGTGCCTGGAGTGTCGCAGTGGTCAGGGGGCGCGACTATGGCTACACCTTC.

This clonotype turned up a few times. The J gene is TRBJ2-2, the V gene TRBV20-1, with D possibly being TRBD1 (5 bases). In germline, CDR1 is DFQATT, CDR2 SNEGSKA (reference sequence). Trimming took 0 bases from V and 6 from J, leaving 11 bases between them. The CDR3 runs 14 residues. The CDR3 DNA sequence: TGCAGTGCTAGAGATTGGGGCCTCCCCGGGGAGCTGTTTTTT. It codes for CSARDWGLPGELFF.

This clonotype was observed a handful of times. The V and J genes are TRBV30 and TRBJ1-3, with D perhaps TRBD1 (6 bases). V was clipped by 0 bases and J by 4 bases, with 13 bases between them. This CDR3 is 15 amino acids long. The germline V gene encodes CDR1 GTSNPN and CDR2 SVGIG (reference sequence). The chain's CDR3 is CAWSVAGAPGNTIYF. CDR3 sequence (DNA): TGTGCCTGGAGTGTGGCGGGGGCGCCCGGAAACACCATATATTTT.

Ten or more counts support this clonotype. V usage is TRBV12-3 or TRBV12-4 and J usage is TRBJ2-1; 9 bases are shared with TRBD2. This CDR3 contains 16 residues. The J segment lost 9 bases and the V segment lost 6 bases, leaving 15 bases of the junction unmatched. The CDR3 sequence is CASSRKKASGASEQFF. The CDR3 DNA is TGTGCCAGCAGCAGGAAAAAGGCTAGCGGGGCTTCTGAGCAGTTCTTC.

This clonotype showed up many times. This chain uses TRBV15 with TRBJ1-1; 7 bases match TRBD1. The CDR3 runs 13 residues. In germline, CDR1 is LNHNV, CDR2 YYDKDF (reference sequence). V was clipped by 5 bases and J by 1 base; unmatched bases: 1. CDR3 amino acids: CATSRTGNTEAFF. CDR3 nucleotides: TGTGCCACCAGCCGGACAGGGAACACTGAAGCTTTCTTT.

The rearrangement uses TRBV18 and TRBJ2-7, with a tentative D call TRBD2 (6 bases). The germline V gene encodes CDR1 KGHSH and CDR2 LQKENI. The CDR3 extends over 17 amino acids. The V end was cut by 1 base, the J end by 4 bases, with 20 bases between. The CDR3 region has the DNA TGTGCCAGCTCACCACTCCCGGGACTCGGCTTAGTATACGAGCAGTACTTC. Protein product: CASSPLPGLGLVYEQYF.

The rearrangement links TRBV29-1 to TRBJ2-1; D is undetermined. V gave up 1 base and J gave up 9 bases, with 16 bases separating them. Germline-derived CDR1 and CDR2 are SQVTM and ANQGSEA. CDR3 size: 14 residues. The CDR3 loop reads CSVEGPAGTGEQFF. CDR3 in DNA: TGCAGCGTTGAAGGTCCTGCAGGAACGGGTGAGCAGTTCTTC.

In its sample, this clonotype was seen a few times. The chain is built from TRBV18 and TRBJ2-1; a possible D gene is TRBD2 (5 bases). V gave up 3 bases and J gave up 4 bases, with 19 bases separating them. Germline CDR1 and CDR2: KGHSH and LQKENI. This CDR3 is built from 17 residues. The CDR3 region is CASSPSVMTRTYNEQFF. The CDR3 DNA reads TGTGCCAGCTCACCTAGCGTGATGACCAGGACGTACAATGAGCAGTTCTTC.

This clonotype was found many times. The chain carries TRBV7-2 and TRBJ2-3, with D unclear. This CDR3 comprises 13 residues. V lost 5 bases, J lost 3 bases, and 9 bases lay in between. CDR1 SGHTA and CDR2 FQGNSA come from the germline V gene. CDR3 amino acids: CASSRQVTDTQYF. CDR3 DNA sequence: TGTGCCAGCAGCCGTCAAGTAACAGATACGCAGTATTTT.

At least ten counts were recorded for this clonotype. The chain employs TRBV11-2 and TRBJ2-7; D possibly corresponds to TRBD2 (5 bases). The germline V and J ends were trimmed by 5 bases and 2 bases, with 13 bases remaining between them. The CDR3 is 14 residues long. From germline, CDR1 is SGHAT and CDR2 FQNNGV. Here the CDR3 DNA reads TGTGCCAGCAGCCCGTATACGGGAACCTACGAGCAGTACTTC. Translating gives CASSPYTGTYEQYF.

V usage is TRBV7-8 and J usage is TRBJ1-1; D is undetermined. Between the trimmed V and J ends, which lost 5 bases and 5 bases, there was a span of 18 bases. CDR1 is SGHVS and CDR2 is FQNEAQ in the germline V gene. The CDR3 is made up of 15 amino acids. DNA of the CDR3: TGTGCCAGCAGCCGGACCCCGGTTTCTTCGACTGAAGCTTTCTTT. It specifies CASSRTPVSSTEAFF. The full variable domain, its missing parts supplied by reference TRBV7-8 and TRBJ1-1, is GAGVSQSPRYKVAKRGQDVALRCDPISGHVSLFWYQQALGQGPEFLTYFQNEAQLDKSGLPSDRFFAERPEGSVSTLKIQRTQQEDSAVYLCASSRTPVSSTEAFFGQGTRLTVV.

This clonotype appeared many times. This rearrangement joins TRBV7-6 to TRBJ1-4, with TRBD1 matching 7 bases. The germline gives CDR1 SGHVS, CDR2 FNYEAQ. With 4 bases clipped from V and 8 bases from J, the junction kept 7 bases outside the gene matches. This CDR3 contains 14 residues. The CDR3 DNA reads TGTGCCAGCAGCTCACAGGGGATCGGCGAAAAACTGTTTTTT. It yields the protein CASSSQGIGEKLFF.

This clonotype has ten or more counts. The rearrangement joins TRBV28 to TRBJ1-5; D perhaps matches TRBD1 (5 bases). Germline V gives CDR1 MDHEN, CDR2 SYDVKM. The CDR3 consists of 15 residues. Trimming pared 1 base from V and 4 bases from J, leaving 11 bases between. The CDR3 DNA is TGTGCCAGCAGTTTATCACGGGGGTGGAATCAGCCCCAGCATTTT. Translation gives CASSLSRGWNQPQHF.

The V gene is TRBV6-1, the J gene TRBJ2-2, with 7 bases identical to TRBD1. After removal of 6 bases from V and 8 bases from J, the junction contained 12 bases not matched to a gene. Germline V gene sequence: CDR1 MNHNS, CDR2 SASEGT. CDR3 length: 15 residues. The CDR3 reads CASSTDRVSGGELFF. For the CDR3, the DNA is TGTGCCAGCAGCACCGACAGGGTCTCGGGTGGGGAGCTGTTTTTT.